Detailed here is one TCR beta chain. Its antigen is not identified. Treatment: 15 to 20 received Ad26.COV2.S at low or high dose, single or two shots; about 5 received placebo; per-sample allocation not given. Sampling occurred on day 63 after the first vaccine or placebo injection. Wuhan-strain spike was delivered by a replication-incompetent Ad26 vector. This CDR3 is built from 14 residues. The ends were cut back, 2 bases at V and 7 bases at J, with 11 bases in the middle. Germline V CDR1 and CDR2: MNHEY, SMNVEV (reference sequence). These data come from a study of Ad26.COV2.S vaccination and SARS-CoV-2 variants. Study-wide findings and caveats: Substantial response breadth was reportedly seen for spike-specific CD8+ and CD4+ T cells after vaccination. Total T cell responses, in the TCR breadth and depth analyses, may have been underestimated.

Assay: immunoSEQ multiplex PCR; the TCRdb copy retains only in-frame clones and omits some. In the table there are 380,000 or so clones, approximately 86% of which are singletons. The chain has TRBV27 and TRBJ1-4; D remains ambiguous. Specimen: peripheral blood, collected in a trial of Ad26.COV2.S vaccine versus placebo. The sequence was collected from a person aged 18-65 years who received the Ad26.COV2.S COVID-19 vaccine or a placebo. The CDR3 spells CASSLGQRSEKLFF. The CDR3 DNA reads as TGTGCCAGCAGTTTAGGGCAGAGAAGTGAAAAACTGTTTTTT. The complete variable domain, with remaining parts taken from reference TRBV27 and TRBJ1-4, reads EAQVTQNPRYLITVTGKKLTVTCSQNMNHEYMSWYRQDPGLGLRQIYYSMNVEVTDKGDVPEGYKVSRKEKRNFPLILESPSPNQTSLYFCASSLGQRSEKLFFGSGTQLSVL.